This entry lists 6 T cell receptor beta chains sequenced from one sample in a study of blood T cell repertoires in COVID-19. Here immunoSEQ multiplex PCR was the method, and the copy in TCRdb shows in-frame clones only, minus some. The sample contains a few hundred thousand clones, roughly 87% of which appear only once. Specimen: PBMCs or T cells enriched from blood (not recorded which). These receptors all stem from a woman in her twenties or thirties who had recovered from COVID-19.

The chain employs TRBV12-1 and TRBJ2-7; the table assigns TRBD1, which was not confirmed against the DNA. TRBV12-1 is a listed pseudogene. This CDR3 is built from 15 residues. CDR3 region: CASSFAGQGALEQYF. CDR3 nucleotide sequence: TGTGCCAGCAGCTTTGCCGGACAGGGGGCGCTGGAGCAGTACTTC.

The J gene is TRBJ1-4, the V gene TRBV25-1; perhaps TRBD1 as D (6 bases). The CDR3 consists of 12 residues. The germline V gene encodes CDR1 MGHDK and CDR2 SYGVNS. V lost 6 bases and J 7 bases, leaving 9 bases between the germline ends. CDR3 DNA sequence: TGTGCCAGCAGGACAGGTCCTGAAAAACTGTTTTTT. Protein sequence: CASRTGPEKLFF.

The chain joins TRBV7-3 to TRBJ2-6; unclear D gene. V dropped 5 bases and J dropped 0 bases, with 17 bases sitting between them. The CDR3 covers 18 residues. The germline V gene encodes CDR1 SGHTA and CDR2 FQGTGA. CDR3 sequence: CASSRVGGRYSGANVLTF. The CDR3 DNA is TGTGCCAGCAGCCGTGTAGGTGGGCGCTACTCTGGGGCCAACGTCCTGACTTTC.

CDR3: CASSEARAGANTEAFF. The CDR3 coding sequence is TGTGCCAGCAGTGAAGCAAGAGCTGGGGCGAACACTGAAGCTTTCTTT. This chain connects TRBV6-1 to TRBJ1-1, with D perhaps matching TRBD1 (5 bases). The CDR3 has 16 residues. The V gene's germline CDR1 is MNHNS and CDR2 SASEGT. Trimming took off 0 bases at V and 1 base at J, with 12 bases between the two ends.

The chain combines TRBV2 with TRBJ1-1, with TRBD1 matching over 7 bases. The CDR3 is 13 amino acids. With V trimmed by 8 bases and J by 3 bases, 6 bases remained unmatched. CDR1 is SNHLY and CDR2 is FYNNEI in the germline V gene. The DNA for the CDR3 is TGTGCCAGCGAGGGCAGGGGGTACACTGAAGCTTTCTTT. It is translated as CASEGRGYTEAFF.

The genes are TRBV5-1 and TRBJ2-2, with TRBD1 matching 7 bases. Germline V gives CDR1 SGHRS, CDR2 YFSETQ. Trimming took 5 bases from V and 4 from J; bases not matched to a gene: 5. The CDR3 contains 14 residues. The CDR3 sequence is CASRIQGSTGELFF. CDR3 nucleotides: TGCGCCAGCAGAATACAGGGGAGCACCGGGGAGCTGTTTTTT.